The present T cell receptor (beta chain) was sequenced within a study of blood T cell repertoires in COVID-19. Sequencing was performed with immunoSEQ multiplex PCR; in TCRdb, only in-frame clones are kept and a portion is missing. The table records about 200,000 clones, around 79% of them present only once. Trimming took off 0 bases at V and 6 bases at J, with 9 bases between the two ends. Per the germline V gene, CDR1 is LGHNA and CDR2 is YSLEER. The CDR3 is made up of 14 amino acids. The specimen was peripheral blood. The V gene is TRBV4-3, the J gene TRBJ2-1, with D maybe TRBD2 (5 bases). This receptor was taken from a middle-aged man who had recovered from COVID-19. The CDR3 DNA follows: TGCGCCAGCAGCCAAGATTGGAGGACCAATGAGCAGTTCTTC. Protein: CASSQDWRTNEQFF.